This TCR beta chain originates from a study of blood T cell repertoires in COVID-19 (dated by TCRdb to the early 2020s). With respect to the entire study: Samples from collaborators originated in the United States, Italy and Spain and spanned both the acute and convalescent phases of COVID-19. Sample metadata almost always included a de-identified subject ID, COVID-19 status, age in years and sex. The repertoires were made available in a free public database intended to serve as a resource for research on the immune response to SARS-CoV-2. HLA class I and class II types, where available, came from metadata supplied by the sample provider rather than from assay-based typing. Subjects who had been exposed to COVID-19, were actively infected with it, or had recovered from it provided the deeply sampled blood TCRbeta repertoires that made up the dataset. The material from the prospective study consisted of cDNA or gDNA derived from T cells, B-cell-depleted T cells, or PBMCs. Samples came from the ongoing ImmuneRACE study (first 160 participants) plus 1,254 subjects from 6 global collaborators. The study at large found these results: The quantity of clinical and demographic metadata differed by source and by participant and was supplied without curation.

V drops 7 bases and J drops 0 bases, leaving 18 bases in between. The germline V gene gives CDR1 as MGHRA and CDR2 as YSYEKL. From cysteine to phenylalanine, the CDR3 is 16 amino acids long. This entry keeps only the CDR3 DNA: 48 bases, framed from base 1. Collaborating institutions collected whole blood in K2EDTA tubes following their own protocols. For TCRbeta analysis, collaborator samples were shipped as frozen whole blood, as isolated PBMCs, or as DNA extracted from either sample type. Notes on this clone: Its antigen has not been determined. Base-call qualities are not available, and no considerably larger clone is one nucleotide away.

TCRbeta CDR3 regions were amplified from genomic DNA by means of the immunoSEQ Assay, a bias-controlled multiplex PCR. The study's own analysis went as follows. The number of nucleated cells in each sample was estimated by amplification of reference gene primers within the assay. Sequence reads were collapsed and filtered to measure the absolute abundance of every unique TCRbeta CDR3 rearrangement. For each sample, productive Simpson clonality was calculated as the square root of Simpson's diversity index across productive rearrangements. TCRdb took this table from immuneACCESS and kept in-frame rearrangements with V and J called. Such tables lack part of the clones; where checked against another copy, unresolved V genes explain under half of the gap, and the rest is unexplained. From that table come the V and J calls and clone size; the DNA was used to work out D and trimming. The sample yields a few hundred thousand clones; less than 90% were counted once. 6.2% of the sample rests with the top ten.

The sequencing sample was made of peripheral blood. The TCR originated in a man between 60 and 70 years old with acute or convalescent COVID-19. Rearrangement joined TRBV4-1 to TRBJ1-1; the D gene is perhaps TRBD1, from 6 matching bases. The CDR3 in this case is CASKRGRGQLNTEAFF. The nucleotide sequence reads TGCGCCAGCAAACGCGGGAGAGGACAGCTGAACACTGAAGCTTTCTTT.